A single sample is the source of the 8 T cell receptor beta chains below, sequenced in a study of Ad26.COV2.S vaccination and SARS-CoV-2 variants. Treatment reported: roughly 19 received Ad26.COV2.S at low or high dose, single or two shots; a few received placebo; per-sample allocation not given. On day 63 after the first injection, vaccine and placebo recipients gave samples. The data were produced by immunoSEQ multiplex PCR, yet TCRdb's version contains in-frame clones alone and is incomplete. The repertoire has approximately 480,000 clones, around 88% of them found once; the top ten carry about 13%. The sample here was peripheral blood, taken in a trial of Ad26.COV2.S vaccine versus placebo. The receptors stem from a person aged 18 to 59 who received the Ad26.COV2.S COVID-19 vaccine or a placebo.

As to this clone: Other DNA variants within this sample encode the same CDR3. DNA of the CDR3: TGTGCCAGCAGTTCAGTTCAAGAGACCCAGTACTTC. Its protein is CASSSVQETQYF. The V and J genes are TRBV28 and TRBJ2-5; D remains ambiguous. The CDR3 extends over 12 amino acids. The germline V and J ends were trimmed by 4 bases and 2 bases, with 5 bases remaining between them. Germline CDR1 is MDHEN and CDR2 is SYDVKM.

The chain links TRBV7-2 to TRBJ2-1; TRBD2 aligns across 7 bases. CDR1 is SGHTA and CDR2 is FQGNSA in the germline V gene. The trim removed 3 bases at V and 1 base at J, leaving 3 bases unmatched. The CDR3 spans 15 residues. The CDR3: CASSLGGNSYNEQFF. CDR3 bases: TGTGCCAGCAGCTTGGGGGGGAATTCCTACAATGAGCAGTTCTTC.

This clone appeared once. The chain carries TRBV6-5 and TRBJ1-1, with D possibly matching TRBD1 (5 bases). This CDR3 spans 15 amino acids. Trimming shortened V by 2 bases and J by 0 bases, and 10 bases separated the two germline ends. Germline V gene sequence: CDR1 MNHEY, CDR2 SVGAGI. The CDR3 DNA follows: TGTGCCAGCAGTTACGGGGGGAGGGTGAACACTGAAGCTTTCTTT. Translated: CASSYGGRVNTEAFF.

As concerns this clone: The sample holds other DNA sequences that translate to the same CDR3. V is TRBV30 and J is TRBJ1-3, with unresolved D. CDR1 and CDR2 (germline): GTSNPN, SVGIG (reference sequence). The CDR3 totals 12 residues. V was cut by 5 bases and J by 0 bases, with 5 bases left in between. The CDR3 loop is CAWALSGNTIYF. As DNA, the CDR3 is TGTGCCTGGGCCCTCTCTGGAAACACCATATATTTT.

The chain has TRBV19 and TRBJ1-1; 9 nucleotides match TRBD1. V dropped 3 bases and J dropped 2; count of bases not matched to a gene: 4. The CDR3 sequence is 15 residues long. CDR1 is LNHDA and CDR2 is SQIVND in the germline V gene (reference sequence). This CDR3 reads CASSMGTGGNTEAFF. CDR3 DNA: TGTGCCAGTAGTATGGGAACAGGGGGCAACACTGAAGCTTTCTTT.

V and J are TRBV5-6 and TRBJ1-3, with TRBD1 matching over 7 bases. V lost 4 bases to trimming and J lost 9 bases; unmatched junction nucleotides: 10. Germline V gene data show CDR1 as SGHDT and CDR2 as YYEEEE. There are 14 residues in the CDR3. The CDR3 DNA is TGTGCCAGCAGCCGTGCGGGGACAGCTCGCACCATATATTTT. Translation gives CASSRAGTARTIYF.

The rearrangement uses TRBV6-5 and TRBJ1-1; D gene unclear. This CDR3 region has 13 residues. The V gene lost 6 bases and the J gene lost 2 bases, with 10 bases spanning the gap. Germline CDR1 reads MNHEY; CDR2 reads SVGAGI. The CDR3 coding sequence is TGTGCCAGCAGAGACACGGGTAACACTGAAGCTTTCTTT. Protein: CASRDTGNTEAFF.

The genes are TRBV14 and TRBJ2-5; D is uncertain. Germline V gene sequence: CDR1 SGHDN, CDR2 FVKESK. V lost 3 bases, J lost 2 bases, and 10 bases lay in between. The CDR3 extends over 14 amino acids. The CDR3 here is CASSHSRLQETQYF. CDR3 DNA sequence: TGTGCCAGCAGCCATAGTCGGCTACAAGAGACCCAGTACTTC.